This T cell receptor (beta chain) was sequenced in a study of cytomegalovirus exposure and HLA in healthy donors (dated by TCRdb to 2016 to 2017). Looking at the study overall: A later analysis indicated that the roughly 130 validation repertoires were generated on the platform also employed for the approximately 700 repertoires of the first cohort. The study was designed to test whether signatures of past pathogen exposure could be identified by cataloging public T cell receptors. Besides the first cohort of roughly 660 subjects, a separate validation cohort made up of over 100 different subjects was used. The study combined high-throughput TCR immunosequencing, statistical association of individual TCRs with disease status, and machine learning to predict cytomegalovirus infection status. Study-level results and caveats: In vitro tests confirmed that a few of the cytomegalovirus-associated TCR beta chains recognize cytomegalovirus antigens. A later analysis lacked HLA typing for the validation cohort, so it scored co-occurrence in that cohort across all 120 or so repertoires. While some public TCRs were present in many individuals, most TCR sequences turned up only very rarely across donors. In both the original and validation cohorts, the classifier was reported to diagnose cytomegalovirus status with high specificity and sensitivity. According to the authors, the approach could potentially be generalized to other disease states and immunological phenotypes. The study listed 150 to 200 TCR beta chains as associated with cytomegalovirus. A later analysis found that TCRs clustered in the first cohort also tended to co-occur in the roughly 110 validation repertoires, with approximately 95% of cluster scores above 0.

Libraries were built with the immunoSEQ multiplex PCR assay. Per the source publication's procedure: A statistical classification framework was developed to diagnose cytomegalovirus status using the catalog of TCR beta chain sequences. TCRdb's version of the immuneACCESS table is confined to in-frame rearrangements and falls short of the full clone set. An unresolved V gene accounts for under half of the shortfall where checked; the remainder is of unknown origin. D and trimming come from the DNA, and the V and J calls and clone size come from that table. For this sample the table gives 100,000 to 150,000 clones, of which roughly 89% were detected only once. The ten largest account for 3% to 4% of the sample. As concerns this clone: Its antigen specificity is not known. No much larger clone exists at a distance of one base, and base qualities are not known.

The donors belonged to the validation cohort of about 120 subjects, which was separate from the approximately 660-subject first cohort. The CDR3 runs 14 amino acids, cysteine and phenylalanine included. Just the 42-base CDR3 DNA is kept, in frame starting at base 1. V and J lose 2 bases and 3 bases, and a span of 11 bases separates them. Looking up the germline V gene yields CDR1 LGHNA and CDR2 YSLEER. This receptor was identified in a man aged 25 to 45 in good health and CMV-seronegative. Input material: PBMCs. The chain was built from TRBV4-3 and TRBJ2-7, with the D gene not clear enough to name. The CDR3 protein: CASSQLVASYEQYF. The DNA is as follows: TGCGCCAGCAGCCAATTAGTAGCCAGCTACGAGCAGTACTTC.